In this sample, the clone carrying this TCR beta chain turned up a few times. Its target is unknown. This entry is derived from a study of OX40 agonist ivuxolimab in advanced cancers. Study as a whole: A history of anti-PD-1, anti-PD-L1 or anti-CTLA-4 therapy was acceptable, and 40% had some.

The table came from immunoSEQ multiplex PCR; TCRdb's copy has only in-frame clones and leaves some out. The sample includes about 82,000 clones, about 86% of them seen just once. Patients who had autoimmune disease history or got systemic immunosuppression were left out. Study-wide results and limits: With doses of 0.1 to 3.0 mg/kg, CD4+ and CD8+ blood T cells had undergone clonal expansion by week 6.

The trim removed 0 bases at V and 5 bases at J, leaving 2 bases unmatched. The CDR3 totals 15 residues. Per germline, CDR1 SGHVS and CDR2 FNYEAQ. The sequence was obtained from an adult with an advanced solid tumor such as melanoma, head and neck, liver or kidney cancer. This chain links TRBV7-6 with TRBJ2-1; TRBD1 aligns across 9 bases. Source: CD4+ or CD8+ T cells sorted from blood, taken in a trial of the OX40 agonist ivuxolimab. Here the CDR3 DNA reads TGTGCCAGCAGCTTAGCCGGGACAGGGAACAATGAGCAGTTCTTC. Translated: CASSLAGTGNNEQFF.